This TCR beta chain was captured in a study of cytomegalovirus exposure and HLA in healthy donors. Background on the study: The study's early data release held about 85 million unique TCRs from HLA-typed donors. Broader study findings: In an earlier analysis, in 620 or so donors, most V segments appeared productive either ~90% or ~30% of the time.

Remarks on this clone: Its antigen is not identified.

The CDR3 runs 13 residues. CDR1 MDHEN and CDR2 SYDVKM come from the germline V gene. Trimming removed 4 bases from V and 5 bases from J, with 11 bases in between. Vbeta (60) and Jbeta (13) primers were used in the PCR. Here immunoSEQ multiplex PCR was the method, and the copy in TCRdb shows in-frame clones only, minus some. The sample consists of about 140,000 clones, roughly 80% of them appearing once. The J gene is TRBJ2-5, the V gene TRBV28; possible D gene TRBD1, 8 bases. This receptor was obtained from a female donor in good health and CMV-seronegative. Sequencing was carried out using PBMCs. CDR3 amino acids: CASSSQGGETQYF. CDR3 nucleotides: TGTGCCAGCAGTTCACAGGGGGGGGAGACCCAGTACTTC.